The 19 T cell receptor beta chains reported below all come from one sample, sequenced in a study of T-cell reconstitution after alpha-beta-depleted transplantation in children. TCRbeta library construction was performed incorporating unique molecular identifiers. In TCRdb, the PCR reads were re-called with MiXCR into one record per CDR3 protein. The table shows approximately 400,000 distinct CDR3 sequences, with around 15% occurring only once. This sample comprised PBMCs, mostly from graft donor cells, obtained 360 days after TCRalphabeta/CD19-depleted stem cell transplant. All receptors derive from a boy under three years old who had a stem cell transplant for Wiskott-Aldrich syndrome, so the T cells may come from the graft donor.

The rearrangement joins TRBV4-1 to TRBJ2-7; weak D call: TRBD2 (5 bases). CDR1 is MGHRA, CDR2 YSYEKL, per germline. This CDR3 comprises 16 residues. V was cut by 1 base and J by 2 bases, with 15 bases left in between. For the CDR3, the DNA is TGCGCCAGCAGCCAAGGTCCCGGGGTAAGAACCTACGAGCAGTACTTC. Translating it yields CASSQGPGVRTYEQYF.

The chain couples TRBV13 to TRBJ2-5; D gene ambiguous. CDR1 is PRHDT and CDR2 is FYEKMQ in the germline V gene (reference sequence). The CDR3 runs to 13 residues. V gave up 2 bases and J gave up 2 bases, with 6 bases separating them. This CDR3 reads CASSLLPQETQYF. In DNA form, the CDR3 reads TGTGCCAGCAGCTTACTACCACAAGAGACCCAGTACTTC.

J is TRBJ2-7 and V is TRBV7-2; tentatively, D is TRBD1 (5 bases). Trimming pared 2 bases from V and 3 bases from J, leaving 11 bases between. The germline gives CDR1 SGHTA, CDR2 FQGNSA. This CDR3 has 14 residues. The chain's CDR3 is CASSLQGVGYEQYF. The CDR3 nucleotides are TGTGCCAGCAGCTTACAGGGTGTCGGCTACGAGCAGTACTTC. The full variable domain, in which reference TRBV7-2 and TRBJ2-7 provide the parts outside the CDR3, is GAGVSQSPSNKVTEKGKDVELRCDPISGHTALYWYRQSLGQGLEFLIYFQGNSAPDKSGLPSDRFSAERTGGSVSTLTIQRTQQEDSAVYLCASSLQGVGYEQYFGPGTRLTVT.

The chain uses TRBV24-1 and TRBJ2-1, with D perhaps being TRBD1 or TRBD2 (5 bases each). The CDR3 sequence is 20 residues long. Trimming left V 5 bases short and J 6 bases short, with 31 bases between. Germline loops: CDR1 KGHDR, CDR2 SFDVKD. CDR3 in amino acids: CATSAPPTVGPGRKFNEQFF. In DNA, the CDR3 is TGTGCCACCAGTGCCCCCCCGACAGTGGGACCTGGGCGGAAGTTCAATGAGCAGTTCTTC.

The genes are TRBV5-6 and TRBJ1-2; no clear D gene. The ends were cut back, 0 bases at V and 8 bases at J, with 14 bases in the middle. Germline V gene data show CDR1 as SGHDT and CDR2 as YYEEEE. CDR3 length: 14 residues. CDR3 loop: CASSLVPSRTGYTF. CDR3 nucleotide sequence: TGTGCCAGCAGCTTGGTTCCTAGTAGGACGGGCTACACCTTC.

The rearrangement uses TRBV5-1 and TRBJ2-7; D is ambiguous. V lost 4 bases, J lost 1 base, and 12 bases lay in between. Germline V gene lookup returns CDR1 SGHRS and CDR2 YFSETQ. The CDR3 spans 14 residues. CDR3 sequence reads: CASSVWGSSYEQYF. As DNA, the CDR3 is TGCGCCAGCAGCGTCTGGGGAAGTTCCTACGAGCAGTACTTC.

This clonotype was counted a few times. The gene calls are TRBV4-1 and TRBJ1-2; the match to TRBD1 covers 8 bases. Germline lookup yields CDR1 MGHRA and CDR2 YSYEKL. CDR3 length equals 14 residues. V lost 4 bases and J lost 2; bases outside the gene matches: 3. Here the CDR3 DNA reads TGCGCCAGCAGCCCCCGGACAGGGAACTATGGCTACACCTTC. The encoded protein is CASSPRTGNYGYTF.

This chain uses TRBV5-1 with TRBJ2-3; D ambiguous. V was cut by 0 bases and J by 5 bases, with 10 bases left in between. CDR1 and CDR2 from the germline V gene are SGHRS and YFSETQ. The CDR3 runs to 14 residues. The CDR3 reads CASSLVHSGDTQYF. The DNA of the CDR3 is TGCGCCAGCAGCTTGGTGCACTCAGGAGATACGCAGTATTTT.

V is TRBV11-3 and J is TRBJ2-7; 8 nucleotides match TRBD2. The CDR3 has 13 residues. Germline loops: CDR1 SGHNT, CDR2 YENEEA. Trimming cost V 5 bases and J 6 bases; bases outside gene matches: 6. DNA of the CDR3: TGTGCCAGCAGCCCCGGGACTAGTATCGAGCAGTACTTC. Protein: CASSPGTSIEQYF. Combining the CDR3 with reference TRBV11-3 and TRBJ2-7 gives the whole variable domain EAGVVQSPRYKIIEKKQPVAFWCNPISGHNTLYWYLQNLGQGPELLIRYENEEAVDDSQLPKDRFSAERLKGVDSTLKIQPAELGDSAVYLCASSPGTSIEQYFGPGTRLTVT.

The chain employs TRBV12-3 or TRBV12-4 and TRBJ2-1; 11 bases agree with TRBD1. Losses at the gene ends were 5 bases for V and 8 bases for J; bases not matched to a gene: 5. The CDR3 is 14 residues long. DNA for the CDR3: TGTGCCAGCAGTCTAGGACAGGGGGCTTATGAGCAGTTCTTC. It translates to CASSLGQGAYEQFF.

A few counts support this clonotype. The rearrangement links TRBV7-2 to TRBJ2-1; D perhaps matches TRBD2 (6 bases). In germline, CDR1 is SGHTA, CDR2 FQGNSA. This CDR3 comprises 15 residues. Between the trimmed V and J ends, which lost 3 bases and 3 bases, there was a span of 12 bases. This CDR3 reads CASSLTRPSYNEQFF. Written as DNA, the CDR3 is TGTGCCAGCAGCTTGACTAGGCCTAGCTACAATGAGCAGTTCTTC.

The chain links TRBV10-3 to TRBJ2-7, with D tentatively TRBD1 (5 bases). This CDR3 has 13 residues. Germline V CDR1 and CDR2: ENHRY, SYGVKD. The germline V and J ends were trimmed by 10 bases and 3 bases, with 16 bases remaining between them. CDR3 protein: CATQGQVVYEQYF. CDR3 DNA: TGTGCCACCCAGGGCCAAGTGGTCTACGAGCAGTACTTC.

The V call is TRBV6-2 or TRBV6-3, the J call TRBJ1-1; 8 bases line up with TRBD1. Germline V gives CDR1 MNHEY, CDR2 SVGEGT. Unmatched junction bases numbered 1, after V lost 2 bases and J lost 5 bases. The CDR3 consists of 13 residues. In DNA form, the CDR3 reads TGTGCCAGCAGTTACGGACAGGGTACTGAAGCTTTCTTT. As protein: CASSYGQGTEAFF.

This chain connects TRBV12-3 or TRBV12-4 to TRBJ2-2; 8 bases map to TRBD1. CDR3 length equals 16 residues. V lost 4 bases to trimming and J lost 6 bases; unmatched junction nucleotides: 10. The CDR3 protein is CASSSRDRTLAGELFF. The CDR3 DNA is TGTGCCAGCAGTTCCCGGGACAGGACTCTCGCCGGGGAGCTGTTTTTT.

In this sample, this clonotype turned up a few times. This chain uses TRBV5-6 with TRBJ2-7; 9 nucleotides line up with TRBD1. Germline lookup yields CDR1 SGHDT and CDR2 YYEEEE. This CDR3 comprises 15 residues. Trimming cost V 5 bases and J 2 bases; bases outside gene matches: 8. In nucleotides, the CDR3 is TGTGCCAGCAGGCCTGACCGGGACAGGGCCTACGAGCAGTACTTC. Translation gives CASRPDRDRAYEQYF.

Concerning this clonotype: One end of the junction does not line up with germline, which may come from a read error. J is TRBJ2-1 and V is TRBV25-1; 7 bases fit TRBD1. CDR1 MGHDK and CDR2 SYGVNS come from the germline V gene. CDR3 size: 13 residues. In DNA form, the CDR3 reads TGTGCCAGCAGTGGATCTTACAGGGGTGAGCAGCTCTTC. This translates into CASSGSYRGEQLF.

The J gene is TRBJ2-7, the V gene TRBV25-1, with a possible D match to TRBD1 (6 bases). V gave up 3 bases and J gave up 13 bases, with 13 bases separating them. The germline CDR1 and CDR2 sequences are MGHDK and SYGVNS. This CDR3 comprises 11 residues. The DNA for the CDR3 is TGTGCCAGCAGTGAGGGTACAGGGAACTACTTC. It is translated as CASSEGTGNYF.

At least ten counts were recorded for this clonotype. V and J are TRBV5-1 and TRBJ2-5, with a possible D match to TRBD2 (5 bases). Trimming stripped 4 bases from V and 4 bases from J, with 26 bases between. The CDR3 has 18 residues. CDR1 and CDR2 from the germline V gene are SGHRS and YFSETQ. CDR3 loop: CASSRKAETTIFPETQYF. The CDR3 coding sequence is TGCGCCAGCAGCCGAAAGGCGGAGACTACCATTTTCCCAGAGACCCAGTACTTC.

V and J are TRBV7-9 and TRBJ2-4, with TRBD1 matching 7 bases. The germline V gene has CDR1 SEHNR and CDR2 FQNEAQ (reference sequence). The CDR3 is 12 residues long. The ends lost 5 bases at V and 15 bases at J; junction bases unmatched: 10. CDR3 DNA sequence: TGTGCCAGCAGCCGACAGGGTCTGAGGGTGTACTTC. Protein product: CASSRQGLRVYF.